The source of this T cell receptor beta chain is a study of CD8 T cells in ankylosing spondylitis. TCRdb used MiXCR to reprocess the 5' RACE reads, holding one entry per CDR3 protein. Here the sample spans 250,000 to 350,000 distinct CDR3 sequences, about 20% being singletons. J gave up 5 bases and V 5 bases, and 4 bases lay outside the gene matches. CDR3 length: 13 amino acids. Ten or more counts support this clonotype. The sequencing input was blood, either unsorted or a sorted T cell fraction (not recorded which). The sequence was obtained from a female donor with ankylosing spondylitis or in good health (not recorded which). The chain links TRBV12-3 or TRBV12-4 to TRBJ1-1, with 8 bases aligning to TRBD1. CDR3 in amino acids: CASSQGARTEAFF. CDR3 nucleotides: TGTGCCAGCAGTCAGGGGGCGCGGACTGAAGCTTTCTTT.